These T cell receptor beta chains were read from a single sample in a study of cytomegalovirus exposure and HLA in healthy donors. Assay used: immunoSEQ multiplex PCR; TCRdb lists only in-frame clones, some missing. In the table there are about 67,000 clones, roughly 80% of which are singletons. Material for sequencing was PBMCs. These receptors were collected from a woman aged 25 to 39 in good health and CMV-seronegative. Both conserved end residues are part of each CDR3. Each record gives: D gene, J gene, V gene, clone size, CDR3 protein, CDR3 DNA. D genes are given only for firm matches. Some rows mark clone size as missing; the rest say once, few, many or name a class of expanded clone.

-	TRBJ2-3	TRBV6-1	-	CASSEGRHSTDTQYF	TGTGCCAGCAGTGAGGGGCGGCACAGCACAGATACGCAGTATTTT
-	TRBJ2-2	TRBV7-2	-	CASSGEVSRTGELFF	TGTGCCAGCAGCGGGGAGGTGAGCAGGACCGGGGAGCTGTTTTTT
TRBD2	TRBJ2-7	TRBV11-2	-	CASSLGPAGGPYEQYF	TGTGCCAGCAGCTTAGGGCCAGCGGGGGGCCCCTACGAGCAGTACTTC
TRBD1	TRBJ2-3	TRBV6-6	-	CASSPGTASTDTQYF	TGTGCCAGCAGTCCCGGGACAGCGAGCACAGATACGCAGTATTTT
TRBD1	TRBJ2-7	TRBV6-5	-	CASSSLTGTGAREQYF	TGTGCCAGCAGTTCTTTAACCGGGACAGGGGCCCGCGAGCAGTACTTC
-	TRBJ1-4	TRBV5-1	-	CASSLGGDEKLFF	TGCGCCAGCAGCTTAGGCGGGGATGAAAAACTGTTTTTT
TRBD2	TRBJ2-5	TRBV14	-	CASSQDPGEGDSGGTQYF	TGTGCCAGCAGCCAAGATCCAGGGGAGGGAGACAGCGGGGGGACCCAGTACTTC
TRBD2	TRBJ2-3	TRBV7-2	-	CASSLTGGGNADTQYF	TGTGCCAGCAGCTTAACGGGCGGGGGGAACGCAGATACGCAGTATTTT
-	TRBJ2-7	TRBV27	once	CASSLRGPVEQYF	TGTGCCAGCAGTTTACGGGGTCCGGTCGAGCAGTACTTC
-	TRBJ2-7	TRBV5-1	-	CASREGVSYEQYF	TGCGCCAGCCGAGAAGGGGTTTCCTACGAGCAGTACTTC
TRBD2	TRBJ2-7	TRBV7-8	-	CASSRGGLSYEQYF	TGTGCCAGCAGCCGCGGGGGGCTCTCCTACGAGCAGTACTTC
TRBD1	TRBJ2-5	TRBV6-5	-	CASSLQGARETQYF	TGTGCCAGCAGTTTACAGGGGGCGCGGGAGACCCAGTACTTC
-	TRBJ1-4	TRBV6-5	once	CASKSTGNEKLFF	TGTGCCAGCAAATCAACAGGAAATGAAAAACTGTTTTTT
TRBD1	TRBJ2-3	TRBV5-1	-	CASSLRQGADTQYF	TGCGCCAGCAGCTTACGACAGGGGGCAGATACGCAGTATTTT
-	TRBJ1-5	TRBV7-2	-	CASSFKGAIGQPQHF	TGTGCCAGCAGCTTCAAAGGGGCTATCGGTCAGCCCCAGCATTTT
-	TRBJ1-2	TRBV6-4	-	CASSDTPQAGYGYTF	TGTGCCAGCAGTGACACCCCGCAGGCCGGCTATGGCTACACCTTC
TRBD1	TRBJ1-5	TRBV19	-	CASSKTGVGQPQHF	TGTGCCAGTAGTAAGACAGGGGTCGGTCAGCCCCAGCATTTT
-	TRBJ2-7	TRBV27	-	CASSLSNGAPPYF	TGTGCCAGCAGTTTATCTAATGGGGCCCCCCCGTACTTC
-	TRBJ2-7	TRBV28	-	CASSLWAPPEQYF	TGTGCCAGCAGTTTATGGGCACCCCCCGAGCAGTACTTC
-	TRBJ2-7	TRBV7-9	-	CASSFLDGLSSYEQYF	TGTGCCAGCAGCTTCTTGGACGGACTCAGCTCCTACGAGCAGTACTTC
-	TRBJ1-2	TRBV7-2	-	CASSFTGGGRGYTF	TGTGCCAGCAGCTTTACCGGGGGGGGGCGCGGCTACACCTTC
-	TRBJ1-1	TRBV30	-	CAWSGQTNTEAFF	TGTGCCTGGAGTGGACAGACGAACACTGAAGCTTTCTTT
TRBD1	TRBJ2-3	TRBV5-5	-	CASSPTGTTDTQYF	TGTGCCAGCAGCCCGACAGGGACCACAGATACGCAGTATTTT
-	TRBJ2-7	TRBV7-9	-	CATDSGGYEQYF	TGTGCCACCGATTCAGGGGGGTACGAGCAGTACTTC
TRBD1	TRBJ2-3	TRBV9	-	CASSVQGASTDTQYF	TGTGCCAGCAGCGTCCAGGGGGCCAGCACAGATACGCAGTATTTT
-	TRBJ1-1	TRBV19	-	CASTDSSNTEAFF	TGTGCCAGTACCGACAGTTCGAACACTGAAGCTTTCTTT
TRBD1	TRBJ2-5	TRBV18	-	CASSPPGTGGRETQYF	TGTGCCAGCTCACCACCGGGGACAGGGGGAAGAGAGACCCAGTACTTC